The sequence of this T cell receptor beta chain was determined in a study of blood T cell repertoires in COVID-19. Study context: Sites across the United States, Italy and Spain contributed samples from acute and convalescent COVID-19. T cells, B-cell-depleted T cells, or PBMCs supplied cDNA or gDNA.

Authors' data handling: It was from reference gene primer amplification that nucleated cell counts were estimated. Profiling relied on immunoSEQ multiplex PCR, and the TCRdb table lists in-frame clones only, not all of them. V and J calls and clone size are given by that table; D and trimming were obtained from the DNA. The repertoire holds roughly 14,000 clones, with around 83% as singletons. From germline, CDR1 is SGHAT and CDR2 FQNNGV. CDR3 length: 17 amino acids. V lost 5 bases and J lost 6; bases outside the gene matches: 14. The V and J genes are TRBV11-2 and TRBJ2-1; 9 bases match TRBD1. The origin of this receptor is a woman aged 50 to 60 with active or convalescent COVID-19. Sample: peripheral blood. The CDR3 DNA reads as TGTGCCAGCAGCCCCTCGACAGGGGGAGGGGGGGGCAATGAGCAGTTCTTC. Translated: CASSPSTGGGGGNEQFF.